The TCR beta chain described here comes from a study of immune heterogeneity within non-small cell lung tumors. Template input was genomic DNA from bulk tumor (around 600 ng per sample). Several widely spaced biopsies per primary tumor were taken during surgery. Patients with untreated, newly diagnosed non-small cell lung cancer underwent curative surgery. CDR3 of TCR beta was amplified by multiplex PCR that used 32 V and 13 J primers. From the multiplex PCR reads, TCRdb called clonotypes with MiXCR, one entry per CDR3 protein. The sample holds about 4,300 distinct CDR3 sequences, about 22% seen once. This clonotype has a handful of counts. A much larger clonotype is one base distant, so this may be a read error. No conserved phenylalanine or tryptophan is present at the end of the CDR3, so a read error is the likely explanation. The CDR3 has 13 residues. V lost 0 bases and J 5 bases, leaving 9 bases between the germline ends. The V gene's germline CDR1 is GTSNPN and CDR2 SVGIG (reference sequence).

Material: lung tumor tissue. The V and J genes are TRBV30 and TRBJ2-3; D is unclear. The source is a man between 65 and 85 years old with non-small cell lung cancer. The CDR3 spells CAWSVGGLDTQYL. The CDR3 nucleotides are TGTGCCTGGAGTGTAGGCGGCTTAGATACGCAGTATCTT.